This T cell receptor (beta chain) was identified during a study of tumor and adjacent non-tumor tissue in lung cancer. Whole-study results and caveats: TCR diversity was significantly greater in tumor than normal lung tissue. Shorter survival was associated with higher TCR diversity in tumors.

The template was RNA from unsorted bulk tissue. The junction had 9 bases not matched to a gene; V was cut back by 3 bases and J by 9 bases. There are 14 residues in the CDR3. Per the germline V gene, CDR1 is MDHEN and CDR2 is SYDVKM. Three rounds of nested PCR, following a modified ARM-PCR protocol, produced the TCRbeta library. TCRdb analysed the multiplex PCR reads with MiXCR anew, one entry per CDR3 protein. The sample shows fewer than 80,000 distinct CDR3 sequences, around 70% of them seen only once. Comment on this clonotype: Its antigen is undetermined. A much larger clone is a single base away; this may be a read error.

The chain has TRBV28 and TRBJ2-7; 9 positions agree with TRBD1. This sequence originates from a woman in her 70s with non-small cell lung cancer. Specimen: lung tumor tissue. The CDR3 sequence: CASSFGTGMIWQYF. CDR3 coding DNA: TGTGCCAGCAGTTTTGGGACAGGGATGATCTGGCAGTACTTC. Supplemented by reference TRBV28 and TRBJ2-7, the full variable domain reads DVKVTQSSRYLVKRTGEKVFLECVQDMDHENMFWYRQDPGLGLRLIYFSYDVKMKEKGDIPEGYSVSREKKERFSLILESASTNQTSMYLCASSFGTGMIWQYFGPGTRLTVT.